Listed below are T cell receptor beta chains from one sample, sequenced in a study of beta chain features in type 1 diabetes. Produced via immunoSEQ multiplex PCR; TCRdb's table is partial and in-frame only. The sample has fewer than 250,000 clones, over 7.5% seen once; the top ten hold around 0.037%. The sequenced material came from naive CD4+ T cells from blood. These receptors were taken from a woman aged 18-29 years in good health. CDR3s include the opening cysteine and the closing phenylalanine or tryptophan. Each record gives: V gene, D gene, J gene, clone size, CDR3 DNA, CDR3 protein. A D gene is named only where the DNA matches it firmly. Expanded clones get a size class; other rows say once, few or many, or leave the size out.

TRBV5-1,TRBD1,TRBJ2-6,few,TGCGCCAGCAGCTTTGGCACAGGGGGCTCGGGGGCCAACGTCCTGACTTTC,CASSFGTGGSGANVLTF
TRBV16,NA,TRBJ1-2,few,TGTGCCAGCAGCCAAGATAGGGGCCGGGACTATGGCTACACCTTC,CASSQDRGRDYGYTF
TRBV19,NA,TRBJ1-2,NA,TGTGCCAGTAGTAATCGGCAGGCCTCCACCTTC,CASSNRQASTF
TRBV18,TRBD2,TRBJ2-7,NA,TGTGCCAGCTCACCACTCCCCCCAGCGGGAGGGCCGGGGGAGCAGTACTTC,CASSPLPPAGGPGEQYF
TRBV9,TRBD1,TRBJ1-1,NA,TGTGCCAGCAGCATGGGACAGGGGGCGAGAACTGAAGCTTTCTTT,CASSMGQGARTEAFF
TRBV5-1,TRBD1,TRBJ2-3,NA,TGCGCCAGCAGCTTGGAAGGGACAGATACCGCAGATACGCAGTATTTT,CASSLEGTDTADTQYF
TRBV7-9,NA,TRBJ1-1,NA,TGTGCCAGCAGCTTAGATGGACAGAACACTGAAGCTTTCTTT,CASSLDGQNTEAFF
TRBV6-1,NA,TRBJ1-2,NA,TGTGCCGCTACTACAGACTATAACTATGGCTACACCTTC,CAATTDYNYGYTF
TRBV6-5,NA,TRBJ1-2,NA,TGTGCCAGCAGTTACGGTGGCAGGGGAGGGGTTGGCTACACCTTC,CASSYGGRGGVGYTF
TRBV4-1,TRBD2,TRBJ2-1,few,TGCGCCAGCAGCCAACAGCGGGAAAGTGCGGGATCCAATGAGCAGTTCTTC,CASSQQRESAGSNEQFF
TRBV9,TRBD1,TRBJ2-3,NA,TGTGCCAGCAGCGACGGACAGGGGACGGGCTGGGGTACGCAGTATTTT,CASSDGQGTGWGTQYF